Listed here are 13 T cell receptor beta chains from one sample, sequenced in a study of radiotherapy plus CTLA-4 blockade in lung cancer. Sequencing used immunoSEQ multiplex PCR; TCRdb keeps in-frame clones, though not all of them. The table lists roughly 54,000 clones, approximately 79% of them singletons. Source: peripheral blood, taken from a patient treated with radiotherapy plus ipilimumab. These receptors were collected from a human donor with non-small cell lung cancer who had a partial response to radiotherapy plus ipilimumab.

A remark on this clone: The same CDR3 is also encoded by other DNA sequences in this sample. The chain employs TRBV5-1 and TRBJ2-5; tentatively, D is TRBD1 (6 bases). V gave up 3 bases and J gave up 2 bases, with 23 bases separating them. The germline CDR1 and CDR2 sequences are SGHRS and YFSETQ. The CDR3 is 18 amino acids. In DNA, the CDR3 is TGCGCCAGCAGCTCCAGGGTTGAGGGGGATAGAGAACAAGAGACCCAGTACTTC. It yields the protein CASSSRVEGDREQETQYF.

The chain employs TRBV28 and TRBJ1-2; D is perhaps TRBD1 (6 bases). The germline CDR1 and CDR2 sequences are MDHEN and SYDVKM. Trimming removed 7 bases at V and 4 bases at J, with 16 bases between. CDR3 length: 14 amino acids. CDR3: CASTPTGGGYGYTF. For the CDR3, the DNA is TGTGCCAGCACCCCGACTGGGGGCGGCTATGGCTACACCTTC.

DNA of the CDR3: TGTGCCAGCAGCTTAGGACAGGGAGGGGTCGGGGAGCTGTTTTTT. Translated: CASSLGQGGVGELFF. V gene TRBV5-4 combines with J gene TRBJ2-2, with D perhaps matching TRBD1 (8 bases). Germline V gives CDR1 SGHNT, CDR2 YYREEE (reference sequence). V lost 2 bases and J 7 bases, leaving 15 bases between the germline ends. This CDR3 contains 15 residues.

The genes are TRBV5-6 and TRBJ2-7, with D perhaps matching TRBD1 (6 bases). From germline, CDR1 is SGHDT and CDR2 YYEEEE. V was shortened by 0 bases and J by 3 bases, with 10 bases between the two germline ends. CDR3 length: 14 residues. Here the CDR3 reads CASSLDRVLYEQYF. The CDR3, as DNA: TGTGCCAGCAGCTTGGACAGGGTCCTCTACGAGCAGTACTTC.

This clone was seen a single time. The gene calls are TRBV6-1 and TRBJ2-7; TRBD1 matches 7 bases. Trimming at V came to 5 bases and at J to 2 bases, leaving 6 bases not matched to a gene. Germline values: CDR1 MNHNS, CDR2 SASEGT. The CDR3 is made up of 14 amino acids. CDR3 coding DNA: TGTGCCAGCAGTCAAAGACAGGGTCCCTACGAGCAGTACTTC. Amino acid sequence: CASSQRQGPYEQYF.

This sequence joins TRBV10-3 and TRBJ1-3, with 11 bases aligning to TRBD1. From germline, CDR1 is ENHRY and CDR2 SYGVKD. The CDR3 spans 17 residues. The V gene end was trimmed by 2 bases and the J gene end by 0 bases; junction bases not matched to a gene: 3. This CDR3 is CAISEGTGGSSGNTIYF. For the CDR3, the DNA is TGTGCCATCAGTGAGGGGACAGGGGGGAGCTCTGGAAACACCATATATTTT.

This chain links TRBV6-6 with TRBJ1-1, with TRBD1 identical over 10 bases. The CDR3 runs to 16 residues. Per the germline V gene, CDR1 is MNHNY and CDR2 is SVGAGI (reference sequence). V shed 5 bases and J 3 bases; nucleotides not matched to a gene: 9. CDR3 sequence (DNA): TGTGCCAGCAGTCTCCGCCGACAGGGGGCGGACACTGAAGCTTTCTTT. Protein sequence: CASSLRRQGADTEAFF.

The CDR3 here is CASSLFRGQGETQYF. CDR3 in DNA: TGCGCCAGCAGCCTATTCAGGGGGCAAGGGGAGACCCAGTACTTC. V is TRBV4-3 and J is TRBJ2-5, with 8 bases aligning to TRBD1. Germline values: CDR1 LGHNA, CDR2 YSLEER. The length of the CDR3 is 15 residues. V lost 4 bases to trimming and J lost 5 bases; unmatched junction nucleotides: 9.

This clone has just one count. The chain employs TRBV27 and TRBJ2-7, with 12 bases matching TRBD1. The CDR3 extends over 15 amino acids. Germline V lookup: CDR1 MNHEY, CDR2 SMNVEV (reference sequence). Trimming took 4 bases from V and 7 from J; bases not matched to a gene: 8. The CDR3 reads CASSYQGQGAGEQYF. DNA for the CDR3: TGTGCCAGCAGTTACCAGGGACAGGGGGCGGGTGAGCAGTACTTC.

In this sample, this clone turned up once. The CDR3: CASSSPRVPSGEQYF. CDR3 sequence (DNA): TGTGCCAGCAGCTCGCCCCGGGTCCCTTCGGGCGAGCAGTACTTC. This chain connects TRBV11-2 to TRBJ2-7; D not certain. With 4 bases removed from V and 6 bases from J, the gap between germline ends came to 19 bases. This CDR3 spans 15 amino acids. Germline values: CDR1 SGHAT, CDR2 FQNNGV.

The V call is TRBV25-1, the J call TRBJ2-1; a weak D match, TRBD2 (5 bases). Per germline, CDR1 MGHDK and CDR2 SYGVNS. The CDR3 runs to 13 residues. Between the trimmed V and J ends, which lost 7 bases and 8 bases, there was a span of 15 bases. CDR3: CASTPAGWDEQFF. CDR3 sequence (DNA): TGTGCCAGCACCCCCGCGGGTTGGGATGAGCAGTTCTTC.

This clone was seen more than once but under ten times. V and J are TRBV19 and TRBJ1-4, with D tentatively TRBD1 (6 bases). Trimming removed 5 bases from V and 5 bases from J, with 15 bases in between. The germline V gene encodes CDR1 LNHDA and CDR2 SQIVND (reference sequence). This CDR3 has 15 amino acids. Written as DNA, the CDR3 is TGTGCCAGTAGTGCGGTGGGGGCGCGGAATGAAAAACTGTTTTTT. Amino acids: CASSAVGARNEKLFF.

V gene TRBV7-6 combines with J gene TRBJ2-7; D is unclear. The CDR3 sequence is 15 residues long. Trimming took off 0 bases at V and 4 bases at J, with 13 bases between the two ends. Germline V gives CDR1 SGHVS, CDR2 FNYEAQ. For the CDR3, the DNA is TGTGCCAGCAGCTTAGCGCGAAAAGCCGGGTACGAGCAGTACTTC. Amino acids: CASSLARKAGYEQYF.